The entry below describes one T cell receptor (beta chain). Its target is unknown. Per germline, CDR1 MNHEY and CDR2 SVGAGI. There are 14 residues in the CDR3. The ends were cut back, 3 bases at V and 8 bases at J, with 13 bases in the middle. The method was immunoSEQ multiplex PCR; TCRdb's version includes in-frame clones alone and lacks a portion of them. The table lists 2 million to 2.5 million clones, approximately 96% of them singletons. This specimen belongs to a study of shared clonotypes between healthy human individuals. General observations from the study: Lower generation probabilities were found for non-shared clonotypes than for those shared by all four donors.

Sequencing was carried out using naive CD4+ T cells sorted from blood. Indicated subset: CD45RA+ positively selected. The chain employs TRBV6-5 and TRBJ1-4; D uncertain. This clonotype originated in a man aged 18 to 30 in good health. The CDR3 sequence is CASSYGVLGEKLFF. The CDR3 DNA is TGTGCCAGCAGTTATGGGGTGTTGGGGGAAAAACTGTTTTTT.